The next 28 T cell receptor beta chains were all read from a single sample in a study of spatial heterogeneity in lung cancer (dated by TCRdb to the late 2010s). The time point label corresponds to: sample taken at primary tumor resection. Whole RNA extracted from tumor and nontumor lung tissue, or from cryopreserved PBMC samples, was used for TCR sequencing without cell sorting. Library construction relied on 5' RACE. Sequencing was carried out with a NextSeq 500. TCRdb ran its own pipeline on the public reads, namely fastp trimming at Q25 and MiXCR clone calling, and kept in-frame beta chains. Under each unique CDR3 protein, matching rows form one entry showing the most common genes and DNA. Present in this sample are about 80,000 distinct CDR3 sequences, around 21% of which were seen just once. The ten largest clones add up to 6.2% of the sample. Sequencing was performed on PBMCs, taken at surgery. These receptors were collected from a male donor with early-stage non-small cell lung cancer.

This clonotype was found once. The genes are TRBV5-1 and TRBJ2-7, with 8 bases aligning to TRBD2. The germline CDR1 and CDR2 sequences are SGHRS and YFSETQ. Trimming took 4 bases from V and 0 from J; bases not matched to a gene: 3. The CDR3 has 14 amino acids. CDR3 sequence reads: CASSATSASYEQYF. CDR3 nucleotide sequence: TGCGCCAGCAGCGCGACTAGCGCCTCCTACGAGCAGTACTTC.

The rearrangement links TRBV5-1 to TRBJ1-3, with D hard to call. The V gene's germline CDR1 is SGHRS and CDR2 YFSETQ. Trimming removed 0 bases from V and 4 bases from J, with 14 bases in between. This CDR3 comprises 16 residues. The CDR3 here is CASSLAPAAKGNTIYF. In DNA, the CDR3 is TGCGCCAGCAGCTTGGCCCCAGCTGCCAAAGGAAACACCATATATTTT.

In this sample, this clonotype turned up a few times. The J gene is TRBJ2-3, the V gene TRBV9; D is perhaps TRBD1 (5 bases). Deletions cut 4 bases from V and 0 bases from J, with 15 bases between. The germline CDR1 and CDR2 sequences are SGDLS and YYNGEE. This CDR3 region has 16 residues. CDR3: CASSSNRLLSTDTQYF. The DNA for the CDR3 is TGTGCCAGCAGCTCGAACAGGTTATTGAGCACAGATACGCAGTATTTT.

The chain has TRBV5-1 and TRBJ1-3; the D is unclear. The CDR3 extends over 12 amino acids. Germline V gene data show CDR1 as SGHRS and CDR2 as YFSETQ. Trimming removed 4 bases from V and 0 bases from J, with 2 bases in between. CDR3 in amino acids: CASSDSGNTIYF. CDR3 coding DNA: TGCGCCAGCAGCGACTCTGGAAACACCATATATTTT.

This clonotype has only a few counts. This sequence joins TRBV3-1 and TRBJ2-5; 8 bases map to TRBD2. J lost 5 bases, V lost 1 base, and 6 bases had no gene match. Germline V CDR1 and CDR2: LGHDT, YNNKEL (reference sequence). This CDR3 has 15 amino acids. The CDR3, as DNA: TGTGCCAGCAGCCAAGTGGCGGGGGGCTGGGAGACCCAGTACTTC. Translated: CASSQVAGGWETQYF.

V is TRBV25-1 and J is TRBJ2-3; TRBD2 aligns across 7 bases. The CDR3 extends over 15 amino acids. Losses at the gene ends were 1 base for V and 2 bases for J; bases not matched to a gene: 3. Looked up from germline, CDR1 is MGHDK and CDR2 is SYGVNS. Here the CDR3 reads CASSESSGFTDTQYF. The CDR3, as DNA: TGTGCCAGCAGTGAATCTAGCGGCTTCACAGATACGCAGTATTTT.

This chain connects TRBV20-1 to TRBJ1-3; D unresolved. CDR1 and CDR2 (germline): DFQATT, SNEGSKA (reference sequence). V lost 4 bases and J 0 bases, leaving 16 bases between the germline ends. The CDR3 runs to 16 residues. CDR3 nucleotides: TGCAGTGCTACCGCTCTAGACTTTGGCTCTGGAAACACCATATATTTT. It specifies CSATALDFGSGNTIYF.

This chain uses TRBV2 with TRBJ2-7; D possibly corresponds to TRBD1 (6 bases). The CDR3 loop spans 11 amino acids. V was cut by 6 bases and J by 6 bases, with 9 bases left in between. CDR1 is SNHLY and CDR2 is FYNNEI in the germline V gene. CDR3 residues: CASRTGPEQYF. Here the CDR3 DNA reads TGTGCCAGCAGAACAGGGCCCGAGCAGTACTTC. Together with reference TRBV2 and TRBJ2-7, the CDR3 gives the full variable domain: EPEVTQTPSHQVTQMGQEVILRCVPISNHLYFYWYRQILGQKVEFLVSFYNNEISEKSEIFDDQFSVERPDGSNFTLKIRSTKLEDSAMYFCASRTGPEQYFGPGTRLTVT.

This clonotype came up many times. The CDR3 nucleotides are TGCAGTGCTAGAGGCCGGAGGGAAGCCAAAAACATTCAGTACTTC. This sequence encodes CSARGRREAKNIQYF. This rearrangement joins TRBV20-1 to TRBJ2-4; D may be TRBD2 (6 bases). The CDR3 runs to 15 residues. Trimming left V 1 base short and J 0 bases short, with 10 bases between. Germline V lookup: CDR1 DFQATT, CDR2 SNEGSKA (reference sequence).

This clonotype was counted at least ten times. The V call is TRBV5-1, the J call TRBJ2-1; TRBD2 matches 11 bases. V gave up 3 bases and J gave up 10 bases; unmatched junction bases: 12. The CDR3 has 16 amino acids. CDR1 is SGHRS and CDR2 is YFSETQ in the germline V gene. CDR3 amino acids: CASSSETSGALLEQFF. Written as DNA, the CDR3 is TGCGCCAGCAGCTCGGAGACTAGCGGGGCCCTCTTGGAGCAGTTCTTC.

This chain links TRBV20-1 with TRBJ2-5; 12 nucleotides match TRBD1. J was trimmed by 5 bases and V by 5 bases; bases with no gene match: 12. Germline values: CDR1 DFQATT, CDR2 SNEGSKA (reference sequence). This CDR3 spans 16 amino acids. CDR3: CSAPSPGQGAWETQYF. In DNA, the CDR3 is TGCAGTGCTCCGTCACCGGGACAGGGGGCCTGGGAGACCCAGTACTTC.

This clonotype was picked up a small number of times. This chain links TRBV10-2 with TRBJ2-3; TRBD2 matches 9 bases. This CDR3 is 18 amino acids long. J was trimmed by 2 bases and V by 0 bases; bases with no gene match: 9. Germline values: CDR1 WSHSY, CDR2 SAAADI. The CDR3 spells CASSESAGLAGSTDTQYF. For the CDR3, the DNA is TGCGCCAGCAGTGAGTCAGCAGGGCTAGCGGGATCCACAGATACGCAGTATTTT.

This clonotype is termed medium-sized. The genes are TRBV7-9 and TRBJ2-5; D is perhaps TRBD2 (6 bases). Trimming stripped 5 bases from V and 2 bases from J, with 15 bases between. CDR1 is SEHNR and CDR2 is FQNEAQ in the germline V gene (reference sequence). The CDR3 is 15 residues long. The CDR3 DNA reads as TGTGCCAGCAGCACCAGCAGGGCGGGGCAAGAGACCCAGTACTTC. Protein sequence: CASSTSRAGQETQYF.

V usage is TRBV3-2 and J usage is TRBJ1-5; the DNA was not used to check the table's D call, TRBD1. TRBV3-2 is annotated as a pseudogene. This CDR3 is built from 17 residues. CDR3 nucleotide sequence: TGTGCCAGCAGCCAATTAACCCGGGACAGGGATTTTCAGCCCCAGCATTTT. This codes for CASSQLTRDRDFQPQHF.

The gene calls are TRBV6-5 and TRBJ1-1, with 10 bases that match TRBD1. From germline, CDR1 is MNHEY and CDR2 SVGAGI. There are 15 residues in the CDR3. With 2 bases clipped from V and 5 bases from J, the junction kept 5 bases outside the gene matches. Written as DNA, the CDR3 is TGTGCCAGCAGTTACGGGGACAGGGGATCTACTGAAGCTTTCTTT. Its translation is CASSYGDRGSTEAFF.

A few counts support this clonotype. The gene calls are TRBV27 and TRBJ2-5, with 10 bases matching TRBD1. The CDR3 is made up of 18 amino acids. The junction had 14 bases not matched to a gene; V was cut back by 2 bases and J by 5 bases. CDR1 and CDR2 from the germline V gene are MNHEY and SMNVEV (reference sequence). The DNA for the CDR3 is TGTGCCAGCAGTTTAACACGATCCGGGACAGGGGCGAAGGAGACCCAGTACTTC. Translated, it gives CASSLTRSGTGAKETQYF.

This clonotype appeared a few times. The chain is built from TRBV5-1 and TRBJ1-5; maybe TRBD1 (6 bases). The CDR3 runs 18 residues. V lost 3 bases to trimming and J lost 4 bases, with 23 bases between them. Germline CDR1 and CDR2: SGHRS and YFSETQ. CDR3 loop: CASSSVVWGAKVNQPQHF. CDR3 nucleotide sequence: TGCGCCAGCAGCTCGGTGGTCTGGGGGGCAAAGGTAAATCAGCCCCAGCATTTT.

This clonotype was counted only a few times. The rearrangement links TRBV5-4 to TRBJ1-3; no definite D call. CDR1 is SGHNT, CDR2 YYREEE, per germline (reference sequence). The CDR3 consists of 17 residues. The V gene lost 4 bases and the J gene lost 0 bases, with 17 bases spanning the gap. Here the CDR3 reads CASSQPRPTNSGNTIYF. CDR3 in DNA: TGTGCCAGCAGCCAACCGCGGCCAACTAACTCTGGAAACACCATATATTTT.

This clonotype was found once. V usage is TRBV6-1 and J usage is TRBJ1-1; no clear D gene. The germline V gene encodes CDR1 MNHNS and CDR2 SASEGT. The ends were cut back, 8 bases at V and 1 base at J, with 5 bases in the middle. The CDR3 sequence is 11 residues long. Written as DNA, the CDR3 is TGTGCCAGCCGGAGGAACACTGAAGCTTTCTTT. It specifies CASRRNTEAFF.

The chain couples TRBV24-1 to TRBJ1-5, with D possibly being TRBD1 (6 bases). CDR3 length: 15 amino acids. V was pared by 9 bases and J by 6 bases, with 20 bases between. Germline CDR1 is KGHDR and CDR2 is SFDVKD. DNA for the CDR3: TGTGCCACCGACCGGTCAGGGACAACGAGTCAGCCCCAGCATTTT. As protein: CATDRSGTTSQPQHF.

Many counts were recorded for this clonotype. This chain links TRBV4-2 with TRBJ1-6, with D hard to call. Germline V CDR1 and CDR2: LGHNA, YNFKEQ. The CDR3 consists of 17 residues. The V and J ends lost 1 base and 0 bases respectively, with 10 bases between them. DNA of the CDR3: TGTGCCAGCAGCCAAGCCACATTTAGCTCCTATAATTCACCCCTCCACTTT. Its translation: CASSQATFSSYNSPLHF.

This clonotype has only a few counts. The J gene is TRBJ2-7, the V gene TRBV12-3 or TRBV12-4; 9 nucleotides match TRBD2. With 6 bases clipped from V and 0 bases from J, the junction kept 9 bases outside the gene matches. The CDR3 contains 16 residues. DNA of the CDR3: TGTGCCAGCAGACCAGCCTTAGCGGGGGCCTCCTACGAGCAGTACTTC. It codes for CASRPALAGASYEQYF.

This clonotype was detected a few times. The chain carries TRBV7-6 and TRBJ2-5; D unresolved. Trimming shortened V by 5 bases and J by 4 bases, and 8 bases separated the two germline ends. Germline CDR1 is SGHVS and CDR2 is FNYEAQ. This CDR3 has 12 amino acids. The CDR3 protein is CASSPSRETQYF. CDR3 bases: TGTGCCAGCAGCCCTTCGCGAGAGACCCAGTACTTC.

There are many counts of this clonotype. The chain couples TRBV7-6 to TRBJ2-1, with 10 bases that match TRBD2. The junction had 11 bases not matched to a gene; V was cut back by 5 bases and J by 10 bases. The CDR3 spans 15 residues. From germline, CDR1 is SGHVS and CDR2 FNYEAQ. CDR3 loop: CASSLLAGASREQFF. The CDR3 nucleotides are TGTGCCAGCAGCCTTCTAGCGGGGGCCTCCAGGGAGCAGTTCTTC.

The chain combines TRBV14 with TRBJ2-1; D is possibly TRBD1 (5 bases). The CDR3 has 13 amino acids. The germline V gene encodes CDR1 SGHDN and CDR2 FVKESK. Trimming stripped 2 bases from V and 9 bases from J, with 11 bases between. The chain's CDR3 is CASSQFQTAEQFF. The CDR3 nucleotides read TGTGCCAGCAGCCAATTTCAGACAGCTGAGCAGTTCTTC. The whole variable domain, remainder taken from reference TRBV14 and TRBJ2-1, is EAGVTQFPSHSVIEKGQTVTLRCDPISGHDNLYWYRRVMGKEIKFLLHFVKESKQDESGMPNNRFLAERTGGTYSTLKVQPAELEDSGVYFCASSQFQTAEQFFGPGTRLTVL.

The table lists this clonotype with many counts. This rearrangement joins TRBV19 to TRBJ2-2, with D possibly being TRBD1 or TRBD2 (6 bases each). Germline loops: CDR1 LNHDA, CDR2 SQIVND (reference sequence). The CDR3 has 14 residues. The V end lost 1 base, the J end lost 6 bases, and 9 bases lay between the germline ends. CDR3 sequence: CASSIVGGSGELFF. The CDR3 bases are TGTGCCAGTAGTATAGTGGGGGGCTCCGGGGAGCTGTTTTTT.

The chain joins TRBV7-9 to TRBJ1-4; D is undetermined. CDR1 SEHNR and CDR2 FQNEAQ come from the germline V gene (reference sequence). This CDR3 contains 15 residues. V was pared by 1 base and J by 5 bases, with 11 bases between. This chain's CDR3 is CASSLEAGSNEKLFF. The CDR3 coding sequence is TGTGCCAGCAGCTTAGAAGCGGGCTCCAATGAAAAACTGTTTTTT.

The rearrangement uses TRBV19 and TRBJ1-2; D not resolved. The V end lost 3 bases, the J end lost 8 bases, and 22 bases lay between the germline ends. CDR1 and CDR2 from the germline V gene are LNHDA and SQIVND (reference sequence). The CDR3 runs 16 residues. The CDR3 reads CASSIEARASVGGYTF. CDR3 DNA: TGTGCCAGTAGTATTGAAGCTCGGGCCTCCGTCGGAGGCTACACCTTC.